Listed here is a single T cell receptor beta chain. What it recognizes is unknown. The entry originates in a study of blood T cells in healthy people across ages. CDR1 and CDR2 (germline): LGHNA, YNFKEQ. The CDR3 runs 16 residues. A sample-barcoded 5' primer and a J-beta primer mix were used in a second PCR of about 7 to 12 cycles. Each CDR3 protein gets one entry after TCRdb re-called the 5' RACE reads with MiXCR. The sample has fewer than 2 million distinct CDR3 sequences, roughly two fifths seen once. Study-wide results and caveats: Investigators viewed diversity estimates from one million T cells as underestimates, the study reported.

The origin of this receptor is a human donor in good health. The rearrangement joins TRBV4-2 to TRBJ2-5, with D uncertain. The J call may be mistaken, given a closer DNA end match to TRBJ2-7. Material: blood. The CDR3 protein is CASSQDFLADHYEQYF. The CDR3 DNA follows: TGTGCCAGCAGCCAAGATTTCCTTGCGGACCACTACGAGCAGTACTTC.